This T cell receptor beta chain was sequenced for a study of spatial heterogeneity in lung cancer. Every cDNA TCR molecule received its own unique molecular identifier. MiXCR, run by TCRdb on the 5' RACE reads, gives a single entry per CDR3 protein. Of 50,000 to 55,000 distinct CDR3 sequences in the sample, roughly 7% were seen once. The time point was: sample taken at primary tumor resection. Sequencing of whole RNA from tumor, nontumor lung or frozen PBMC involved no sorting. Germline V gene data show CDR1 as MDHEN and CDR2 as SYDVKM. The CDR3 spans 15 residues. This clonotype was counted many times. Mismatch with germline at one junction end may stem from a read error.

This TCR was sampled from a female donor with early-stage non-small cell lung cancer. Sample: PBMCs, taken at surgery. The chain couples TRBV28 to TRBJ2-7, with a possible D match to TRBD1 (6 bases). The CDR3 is CATSLRTGIPYEQYF. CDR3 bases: TGTGCCACCAGTTTAAGAACAGGGATCCCCTACGAGCAGTACTTC.